The 29 T cell receptor beta chains listed next were all sequenced from one sample in a study of cytomegalovirus exposure and HLA in healthy donors. The PCR made use of 60 Vbeta and 13 Jbeta primers. Sequencing used immunoSEQ multiplex PCR; TCRdb keeps in-frame clones, though not all of them. The sample has approximately 150,000 clones, approximately 81% seen once. Sequencing used PBMCs. These receptors all stem from a boy aged 2 to 10 in good health and CMV-seronegative.

J is TRBJ1-1 and V is TRBV5-1; D call uncertain. The CDR3 contains 13 residues. Trimming shortened V by 0 bases and J by 3 bases, and 6 bases separated the two germline ends. The germline gives CDR1 SGHRS, CDR2 YFSETQ. In DNA, the CDR3 is TGCGCCAGCAGCTTGGCCGGGGACACTGAAGCTTTCTTT. This encodes CASSLAGDTEAFF.

This chain joins TRBV28 and TRBJ1-2, with D possibly being TRBD1 (5 bases). V lost 5 bases to trimming and J lost 8 bases, with 21 bases between them. CDR1 and CDR2 from the germline V gene are MDHEN and SYDVKM. CDR3 length: 15 amino acids. The CDR3 spells CASSQQPGLSKGYTF. CDR3 bases: TGTGCCAGCAGTCAGCAGCCGGGACTATCTAAGGGCTACACCTTC.

The chain carries TRBV4-1 and TRBJ1-5; 7 bases line up with TRBD1. CDR1 and CDR2 (germline): MGHRA, YSYEKL. CDR3 length equals 15 residues. V lost 4 bases, J lost 7 bases, and 10 bases stayed unmatched. The CDR3 loop reads CASSLLEQGLQPQHF. Here the CDR3 DNA reads TGCGCCAGCAGCCTTCTCGAACAGGGGTTGCAGCCCCAGCATTTT.

CDR3 sequence reads: CASTPLSGGAIEQFF. CDR3 bases: TGTGCCAGCACCCCGCTTAGCGGGGGGGCCATTGAGCAGTTCTTC. This rearrangement joins TRBV7-6 to TRBJ2-1; 11 bases map to TRBD2. The germline CDR1 and CDR2 sequences are SGHVS and FNYEAQ. The V and J ends lost 7 bases and 9 bases, in that order; junction bases with no gene match: 11. This CDR3 region has 15 residues. Supplemented by reference TRBV7-6 and TRBJ2-1, the full variable domain reads GAGVSQSPRYKVTKRGQDVALRCDPISGHVSLYWYRQALGQGPEFLTYFNYEAQQDKSGLPNDRFSAERPEGSISTLTIQRTEQRDSAMYRCASTPLSGGAIEQFFGPGTRLTVL.

V gene TRBV2 combines with J gene TRBJ2-7, with TRBD1 matching 9 bases. CDR3 length equals 15 residues. V lost 6 bases, J lost 1 base, and 7 bases stayed unmatched. Germline V gene sequence: CDR1 SNHLY, CDR2 FYNNEI. CDR3 amino acids: CASRETGTGSYEQYF. The CDR3 nucleotides are TGTGCCAGCAGAGAAACCGGGACAGGGTCCTACGAGCAGTACTTC.

This chain links TRBV4-1 with TRBJ1-1, with D unresolved. The V and J ends lost 0 bases and 0 bases respectively, with 14 bases between them. CDR1 and CDR2 from the germline V gene are MGHRA and YSYEKL. This CDR3 spans 17 amino acids. For the CDR3, the DNA is TGCGCCAGCAGCCAAGATACTACGGCAGAAATGAACACTGAAGCTTTCTTT. Translation: CASSQDTTAEMNTEAFF.

This clone was counted once. This chain links TRBV5-4 with TRBJ1-3; weak D call: TRBD1 (5 bases). V lost 2 bases and J 3 bases, leaving 18 bases between the germline ends. There are 17 residues in the CDR3. The germline V gene has CDR1 SGHNT and CDR2 YYREEE (reference sequence). The CDR3 region is CASSFGGRGGFGNTIYF. CDR3 DNA: TGTGCCAGCAGCTTCGGTGGGAGGGGAGGATTTGGAAACACCATATATTTT.

The chain recombines TRBV18 with TRBJ2-7, with a tentative D call TRBD2 (6 bases). The length of the CDR3 is 14 residues. Trimming removed 3 bases from V and 6 bases from J, with 15 bases in between. Per germline, CDR1 KGHSH and CDR2 LQKENI. The DNA of the CDR3 is TGTGCCAGCTCACCGTCCAGGGTGGAGGGCGAGCAGTACTTC. It is translated as CASSPSRVEGEQYF.

The CDR3 reads CASDRGGNTIYF. The CDR3 DNA reads TGTGCCTCCGACAGGGGTGGAAACACCATATATTTT. The chain uses TRBV30 and TRBJ1-3, with 8 bases fitting TRBD1. The V gene end was trimmed by 7 bases and the J gene end by 3 bases; junction bases not matched to a gene: 2. The CDR3 length is 12 residues. Germline-derived CDR1 and CDR2 are GTSNPN and SVGIG (reference sequence).

This clone occurred once. The chain is built from TRBV5-1 and TRBJ2-1, with a possible D match to TRBD1 (5 bases). The CDR3 covers 14 residues. Trimming stripped 4 bases from V and 5 bases from J, with 13 bases between. Per germline, CDR1 SGHRS and CDR2 YFSETQ. CDR3: CASSLLGQDNEQFF. In DNA form, the CDR3 reads TGCGCCAGCAGCCTTCTCGGACAAGACAATGAGCAGTTCTTC. The whole variable domain, filled in from reference TRBV5-1 and TRBJ2-1, reads KAGVTQTPRYLIKTRGQQVTLSCSPISGHRSVSWYQQTPGQGLQFLFEYFSETQRNKGNFPGRFSGRQFSNSRSEMNVSTLELGDSALYLCASSLLGQDNEQFFGPGTRLTVL.

The chain carries TRBV27 and TRBJ2-1; 9 positions match TRBD2. The CDR3 has 14 residues. Germline CDR1 and CDR2: MNHEY and SMNVEV (reference sequence). With 9 bases clipped from V and 2 bases from J, the junction kept 5 bases outside the gene matches. CDR3 in DNA: TGTGCCAGTCGGACTAGCGAGCCCTACAATGAGCAGTTCTTC. This codes for CASRTSEPYNEQFF.

This clone appeared once. V usage is TRBV6-5 and J usage is TRBJ1-2; 7 bases agree with TRBD1. Germline-derived CDR1 and CDR2 are MNHEY and SVGAGI. The CDR3 consists of 14 residues. Losses at the gene ends were 6 bases for V and 5 bases for J; bases not matched to a gene: 9. CDR3 nucleotide sequence: TGTGCCAGCAGCCGACAGGGAGAACGGTATGGCTACACCTTC. This codes for CASSRQGERYGYTF.

The CDR3 DNA follows: TGTGCCAGCAGTTCTGGGACAGTAAATAACGAGCAGTACTTC. Its protein is CASSSGTVNNEQYF. The chain combines TRBV6-5 with TRBJ2-5; TRBD1 matches at 7 bases. TRBJ2-7 explains the end of the DNA better; the J call may be wrong. CDR1 and CDR2 (germline): MNHEY, SVGAGI. CDR3 length: 14 residues.

The table lists this clone with a count of one. The chain employs TRBV7-9 and TRBJ2-5; D possibly corresponds to TRBD1 (5 bases). Trimming cost V 5 bases and J 4 bases, with 20 bases left between them. The CDR3 extends over 16 amino acids. Germline CDR1 and CDR2: SEHNR and FQNEAQ (reference sequence). The CDR3, as DNA: TGTGCCAGCAGCCCCCTAGGGCAGGGTAAGGGAGAGACCCAGTACTTC. Translating it yields CASSPLGQGKGETQYF.

The V call is TRBV29-1, the J call TRBJ1-1; D ambiguous. V shed 7 bases and J shed 4 bases, with 7 bases lying between them. Germline V gene lookup returns CDR1 SQVTM and CDR2 ANQGSEA. The CDR3 is made up of 10 amino acids. In DNA form, the CDR3 reads TGCAGCGCCAGAGGCACTGAAGCTTTCTTT. Its protein product is CSARGTEAFF.

This sequence joins TRBV7-4 and TRBJ2-1, with 8 bases lining up with TRBD2. Looked up from germline, CDR1 is SGHVT and CDR2 is SQSDAQ. J was trimmed by 0 bases and V by 8 bases; bases with no gene match: 6. This CDR3 has 15 amino acids. The CDR3 sequence: CASGPGLDSYNEQFF. In DNA, the CDR3 is TGTGCCAGCGGACCGGGACTAGACTCCTACAATGAGCAGTTCTTC.

The rearrangement uses TRBV15 and TRBJ2-1; 11 bases agree with TRBD1. The CDR3 is made up of 14 amino acids. J gave up 12 bases and V 3 bases, and 7 bases lay outside the gene matches. Germline values: CDR1 LNHNV, CDR2 YYDKDF (reference sequence). The CDR3 DNA follows: TGTGCCACCAGCAGTGGACAGGGGGCTGTAGGGCAGTTCTTC. This translates into CATSSGQGAVGQFF. Looking up the rest from reference TRBV15 and TRBJ2-1 gives the full variable domain: DAMVIQNPRYQVTQFGKPVTLSCSQTLNHNVMYWYQQKSSQAPKLLFHYYDKDFNNEADTPDNFQSRRPNTSFCFLDIRSPGLGDTAMYLCATSSGQGAVGQFFGPGTRLTVL.

With respect to this clone: The junction does not match germline at one end; this may be a read error. The chain employs TRBV7-9 and TRBJ2-3; 9 bases align to TRBD2. The CDR3 loop spans 17 amino acids. In germline, CDR1 is SEHNR, CDR2 FQNEAQ (reference sequence). This CDR3 reads CSSSLIPRGLASDTQYF. The CDR3 DNA is TGTTCCAGCAGCTTAATCCCGAGGGGACTAGCATCCGATACGCAGTATTTT. Full variable domain (missing parts from reference TRBV7-9 and TRBJ2-3): DTGVSQNPRHKITKRGQNVTFRCDPISEHNRLYWYRQTLGQGPEFLTYFQNEAQLEKSRLLSDRFSAERPKGSFSTLEIQRTEQGDSAMYLCSSSLIPRGLASDTQYFGPGTRLTVL.

This sequence joins TRBV11-3 and TRBJ2-3; possible D gene TRBD2, 6 bases. V lost 5 bases, J lost 2 bases, and 29 bases lay in between. The CDR3 totals 20 residues. In germline, CDR1 is SGHNT, CDR2 YENEEA. Here the CDR3 DNA reads TGTGCCAGCAGCCCTAGCGTAGATTGGATAACGGCAAACCCCACAGATACGCAGTATTTT. It specifies CASSPSVDWITANPTDTQYF. The complete variable domain, with remaining parts taken from reference TRBV11-3 and TRBJ2-3, reads EAGVVQSPRYKIIEKKQPVAFWCNPISGHNTLYWYLQNLGQGPELLIRYENEEAVDDSQLPKDRFSAERLKGVDSTLKIQPAELGDSAVYLCASSPSVDWITANPTDTQYFGPGTRLTVL.

The table lists this clone with a few counts. This chain links TRBV7-8 with TRBJ2-3, with D possibly being TRBD1 (7 bases). Trimming removed 4 bases from V and 0 bases from J, with 14 bases in between. The V gene's germline CDR1 is SGHVS and CDR2 FQNEAQ. This CDR3 spans 16 amino acids. CDR3 sequence: CASSSSRGVSTDTQYF. The CDR3 DNA reads TGTGCCAGCAGCTCAAGCAGGGGGGTAAGCACAGATACGCAGTATTTT.

This clone was counted between two and nine times. This chain joins TRBV6-1 and TRBJ1-5; unclear D gene. V gave up 4 bases and J gave up 0 bases, with 10 bases separating them. Germline V CDR1 and CDR2: MNHNS, SASEGT. The CDR3 loop spans 15 amino acids. CDR3 protein: CASSGPSNSNQPQHF. Written as DNA, the CDR3 is TGTGCCAGCAGTGGGCCTTCAAATAGCAATCAGCCCCAGCATTTT.

As regards this clone: The germline gene is not matched at one end of the junction; a read error may be the cause. V is TRBV7-9 and J is TRBJ2-7; TRBD2 aligns across 11 bases. The CDR3 totals 17 residues. CDR1 and CDR2 (germline): SEHNR, FQNEAQ (reference sequence). The CDR3 protein is CSSSLVPSGRSSEEQYF. The CDR3 nucleotides read TGTTCCAGCAGCTTAGTTCCTAGCGGGAGGTCGTCGGAAGAGCAGTACTTC.

The chain employs TRBV9 and TRBJ1-5, with D perhaps TRBD1 (6 bases). The V end lost 2 bases, the J end lost 12 bases, and 15 bases lay between the germline ends. Germline CDR1 is SGDLS and CDR2 is YYNGEE. The CDR3 covers 13 residues. CDR3 sequence: CASSVGGAGVQHF. The DNA for the CDR3 is TGTGCCAGCAGCGTGGGGGGGGCTGGTGTCCAGCATTTT.

V gene TRBV18 combines with J gene TRBJ2-4; D is ambiguous. V was pared by 0 bases and J by 7 bases, with 13 bases between. The germline V gene has CDR1 KGHSH and CDR2 LQKENI. The length of the CDR3 is 15 residues. The CDR3 DNA follows: TGTGCCAGCTCACCACCGGAAGGAGATCGGAACATTCAGTACTTC. This gives the protein CASSPPEGDRNIQYF.

The chain is built from TRBV19 and TRBJ2-1; 14 nucleotides line up with TRBD2. This CDR3 region has 15 residues. CDR1 and CDR2 (germline): LNHDA, SQIVND (reference sequence). Germline trimming cut 7 bases from V and 4 bases from J; bases unmatched to any gene: 3. Here the CDR3 reads CASNGLAGGYNEQFF. As DNA, the CDR3 is TGTGCCAGTAACGGACTAGCGGGAGGTTACAATGAGCAGTTCTTC.

The chain uses TRBV4-2 and TRBJ1-2; D remains ambiguous. V was shortened by 2 bases and J by 10 bases, with 17 bases between the two germline ends. CDR1 and CDR2 from the germline V gene are LGHNA and YNFKEQ. The CDR3 runs to 14 residues. The CDR3 loop is CASSQPGRTVIYTF. The CDR3 DNA sequence: TGTGCCAGCAGCCAACCGGGAAGGACCGTGATCTACACCTTC.

The chain combines TRBV10-1 with TRBJ1-5, with 8 bases that match TRBD1. V lost 8 bases, J lost 4 bases, and 10 bases stayed unmatched. This CDR3 region has 15 residues. The germline V gene encodes CDR1 WNHNN and CDR2 SYGVQD (reference sequence). CDR3 DNA: TGCGCCAGCCCCACGGACAGGGAGGGTAATCAGCCCCAGCATTTT. It specifies CASPTDREGNQPQHF.

The CDR3 sequence: CASSPSVSSYNEQFF. The CDR3 DNA reads as TGTGCCAGCTCACCAAGTGTCAGCTCCTACAATGAGCAGTTCTTC. The chain couples TRBV18 to TRBJ2-1; no definite D call. The CDR3 length is 15 residues. Germline V CDR1 and CDR2: KGHSH, LQKENI. The V gene lost 2 bases and the J gene lost 0 bases, with 8 bases spanning the gap.

The V gene is TRBV7-9, the J gene TRBJ2-2; tentative D call: TRBD1 (5 bases). Trimming cost V 7 bases and J 0 bases, with 9 bases left between them. The length of the CDR3 is 14 residues. CDR1 is SEHNR, CDR2 FQNEAQ, per germline (reference sequence). CDR3 sequence reads: CASTDSPNTGELFF. The CDR3 nucleotides read TGTGCCAGCACCGACAGCCCGAACACCGGGGAGCTGTTTTTT.